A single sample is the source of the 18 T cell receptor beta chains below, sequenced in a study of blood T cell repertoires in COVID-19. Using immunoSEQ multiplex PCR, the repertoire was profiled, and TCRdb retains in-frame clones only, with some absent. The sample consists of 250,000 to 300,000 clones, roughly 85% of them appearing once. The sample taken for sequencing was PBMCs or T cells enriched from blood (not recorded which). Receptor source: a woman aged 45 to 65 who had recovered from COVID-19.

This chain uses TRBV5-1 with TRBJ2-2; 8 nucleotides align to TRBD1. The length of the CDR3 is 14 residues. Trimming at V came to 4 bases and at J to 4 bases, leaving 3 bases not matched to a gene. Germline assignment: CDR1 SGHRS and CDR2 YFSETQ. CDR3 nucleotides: TGCGCCAGCAGCCCGCAGGGGGCCACCGGGGAGCTGTTTTTT. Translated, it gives CASSPQGATGELFF. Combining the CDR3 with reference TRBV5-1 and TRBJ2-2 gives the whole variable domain KAGVTQTPRYLIKTRGQQVTLSCSPISGHRSVSWYQQTPGQGLQFLFEYFSETQRNKGNFPGRFSGRQFSNSRSEMNVSTLELGDSALYLCASSPQGATGELFFGEGSRLTVL.

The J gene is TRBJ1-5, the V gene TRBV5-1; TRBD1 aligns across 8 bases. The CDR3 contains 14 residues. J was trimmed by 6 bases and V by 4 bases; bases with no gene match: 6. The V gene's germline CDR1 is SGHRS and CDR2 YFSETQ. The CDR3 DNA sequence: TGCGCCAGCAGCCCGTCGACAGGGGTTCAGCCCCAGCATTTT. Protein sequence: CASSPSTGVQPQHF.

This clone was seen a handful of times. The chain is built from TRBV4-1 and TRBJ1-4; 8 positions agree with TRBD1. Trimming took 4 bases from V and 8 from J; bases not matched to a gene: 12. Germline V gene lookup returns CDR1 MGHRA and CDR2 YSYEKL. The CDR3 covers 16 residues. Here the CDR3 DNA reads TGCGCCAGCAGCCGGACGGGAGGACAGGGAAGCGAAAAACTGTTTTTT. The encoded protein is CASSRTGGQGSEKLFF.

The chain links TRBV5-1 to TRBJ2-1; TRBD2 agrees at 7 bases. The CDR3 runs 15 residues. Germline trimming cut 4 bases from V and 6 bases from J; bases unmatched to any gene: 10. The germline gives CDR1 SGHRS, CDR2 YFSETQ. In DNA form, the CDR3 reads TGCGCCAGCAGCCTAAGCGGGAACCTAGGCAATGAGCAGTTCTTC. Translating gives CASSLSGNLGNEQFF.

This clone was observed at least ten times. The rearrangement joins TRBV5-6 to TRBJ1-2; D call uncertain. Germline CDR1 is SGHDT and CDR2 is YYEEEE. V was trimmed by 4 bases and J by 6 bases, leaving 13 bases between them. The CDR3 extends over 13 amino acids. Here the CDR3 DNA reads TGTGCCAGCAGCCCCGGGAGGGAGGATGGCTACACCTTC. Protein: CASSPGREDGYTF.

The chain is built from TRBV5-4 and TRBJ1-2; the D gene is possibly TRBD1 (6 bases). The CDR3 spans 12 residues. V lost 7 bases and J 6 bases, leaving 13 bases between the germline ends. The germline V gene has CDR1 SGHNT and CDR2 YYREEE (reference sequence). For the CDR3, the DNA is TGTGCCAGCGCGGGGGCAGGGGATGGCTACACCTTC. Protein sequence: CASAGAGDGYTF.

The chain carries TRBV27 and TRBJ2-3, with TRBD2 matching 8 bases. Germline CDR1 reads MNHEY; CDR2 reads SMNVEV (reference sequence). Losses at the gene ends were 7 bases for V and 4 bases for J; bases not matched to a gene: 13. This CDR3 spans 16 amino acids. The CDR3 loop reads CASTPLDGRGADTQYF. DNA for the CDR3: TGTGCCAGCACCCCATTAGACGGGAGGGGGGCAGATACGCAGTATTTT.

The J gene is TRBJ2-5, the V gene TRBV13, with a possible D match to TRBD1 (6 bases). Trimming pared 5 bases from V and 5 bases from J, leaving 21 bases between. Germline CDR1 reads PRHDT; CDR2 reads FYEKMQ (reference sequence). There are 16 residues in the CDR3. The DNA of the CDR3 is TGTGCCAGCAGCCCCAAGGGCAGGGGAGTTTGGGAGACCCAGTACTTC. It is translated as CASSPKGRGVWETQYF.

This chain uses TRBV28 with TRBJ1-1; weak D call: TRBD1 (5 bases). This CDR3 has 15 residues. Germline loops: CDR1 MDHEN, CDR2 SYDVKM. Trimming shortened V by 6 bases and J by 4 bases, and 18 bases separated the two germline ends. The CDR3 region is CASRVGEGRGTEAFF. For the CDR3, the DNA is TGTGCCAGCAGAGTGGGAGAGGGGCGGGGCACTGAAGCTTTCTTT.

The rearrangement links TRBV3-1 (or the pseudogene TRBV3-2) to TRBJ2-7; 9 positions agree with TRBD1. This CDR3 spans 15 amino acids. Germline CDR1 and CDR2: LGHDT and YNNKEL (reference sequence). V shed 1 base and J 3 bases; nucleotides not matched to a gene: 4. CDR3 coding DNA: TGTGCCAGCAGCCAAGGGACAGGGGAGGTCTACGAGCAGTACTTC. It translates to CASSQGTGEVYEQYF.

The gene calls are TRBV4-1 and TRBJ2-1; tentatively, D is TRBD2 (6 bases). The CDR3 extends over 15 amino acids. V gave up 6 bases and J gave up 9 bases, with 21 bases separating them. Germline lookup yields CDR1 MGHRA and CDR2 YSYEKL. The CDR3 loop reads CASRVVGGRISEQFF. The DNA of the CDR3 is TGCGCCAGCAGGGTGGTCGGTGGGAGGATATCTGAGCAGTTCTTC.

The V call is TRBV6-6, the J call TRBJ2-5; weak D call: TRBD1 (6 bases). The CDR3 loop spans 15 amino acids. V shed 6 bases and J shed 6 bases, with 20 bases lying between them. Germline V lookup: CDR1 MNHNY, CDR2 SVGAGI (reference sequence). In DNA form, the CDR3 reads TGTGCCAGCAGCAGCAGCAGGGGTCAGGAACAGACCCAGTACTTC. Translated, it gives CASSSSRGQEQTQYF.

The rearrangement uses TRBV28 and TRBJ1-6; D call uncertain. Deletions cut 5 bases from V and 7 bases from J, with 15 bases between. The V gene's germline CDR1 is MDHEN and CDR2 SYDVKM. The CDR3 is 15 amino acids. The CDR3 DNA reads TGTGCCAGCAGTCTCGGCCATCCGGGGAATTCACCCCTCCACTTT. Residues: CASSLGHPGNSPLHF.

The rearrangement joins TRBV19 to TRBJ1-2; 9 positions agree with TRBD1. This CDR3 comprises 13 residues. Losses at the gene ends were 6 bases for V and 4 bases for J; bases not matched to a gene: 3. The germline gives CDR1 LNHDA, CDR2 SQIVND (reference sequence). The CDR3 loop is CASRDRGGYGYTF. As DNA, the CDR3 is TGTGCCAGTAGGGACAGGGGTGGCTATGGCTACACCTTC.

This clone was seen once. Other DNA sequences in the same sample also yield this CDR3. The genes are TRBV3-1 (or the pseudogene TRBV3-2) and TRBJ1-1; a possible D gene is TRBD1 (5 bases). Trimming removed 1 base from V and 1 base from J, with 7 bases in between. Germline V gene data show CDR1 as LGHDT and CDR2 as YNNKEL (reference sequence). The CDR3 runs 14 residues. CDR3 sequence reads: CASSQVGGNTEAFF. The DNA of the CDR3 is TGTGCCAGCAGCCAAGTGGGGGGGAACACTGAAGCTTTCTTT.

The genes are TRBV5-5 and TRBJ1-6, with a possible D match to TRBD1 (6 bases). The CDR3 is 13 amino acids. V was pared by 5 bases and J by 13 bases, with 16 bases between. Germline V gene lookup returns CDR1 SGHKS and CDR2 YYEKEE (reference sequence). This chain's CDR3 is CASRNLQGSPLHF. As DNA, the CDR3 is TGTGCCAGCAGGAACCTACAGGGAAGTCCCCTCCACTTT.

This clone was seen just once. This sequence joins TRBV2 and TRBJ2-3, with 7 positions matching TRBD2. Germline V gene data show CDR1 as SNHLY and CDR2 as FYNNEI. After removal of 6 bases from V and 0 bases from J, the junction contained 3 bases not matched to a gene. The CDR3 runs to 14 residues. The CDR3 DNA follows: TGTGCCAGCAGCGGGAGGACTAGCACAGATACGCAGTATTTT. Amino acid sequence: CASSGRTSTDTQYF.

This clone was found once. The CDR3: CASSPFRGGNTEAFF. The CDR3 nucleotides read TGTGCCAGCAGCCCGTTCCGGGGTGGTAACACTGAAGCTTTCTTT. V is TRBV6-6 and J is TRBJ1-1; no firm D call. This CDR3 has 15 amino acids. V gave up 6 bases and J gave up 2 bases, with 16 bases separating them. Looked up from germline, CDR1 is MNHNY and CDR2 is SVGAGI (reference sequence).